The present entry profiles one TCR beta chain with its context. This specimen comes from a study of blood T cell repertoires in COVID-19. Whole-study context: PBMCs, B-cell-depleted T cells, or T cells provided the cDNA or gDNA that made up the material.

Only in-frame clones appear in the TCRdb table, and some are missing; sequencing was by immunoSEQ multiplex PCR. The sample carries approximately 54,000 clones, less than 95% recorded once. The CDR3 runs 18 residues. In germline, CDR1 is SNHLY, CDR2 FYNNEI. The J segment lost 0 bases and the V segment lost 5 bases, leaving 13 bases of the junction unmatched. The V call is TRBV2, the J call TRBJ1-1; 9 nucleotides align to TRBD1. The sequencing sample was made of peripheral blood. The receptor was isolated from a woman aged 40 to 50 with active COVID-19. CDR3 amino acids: CASSPRDRALTMNTEAFF. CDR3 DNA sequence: TGTGCCAGCAGTCCCCGGGACAGGGCCCTGACTATGAACACTGAAGCTTTCTTT.